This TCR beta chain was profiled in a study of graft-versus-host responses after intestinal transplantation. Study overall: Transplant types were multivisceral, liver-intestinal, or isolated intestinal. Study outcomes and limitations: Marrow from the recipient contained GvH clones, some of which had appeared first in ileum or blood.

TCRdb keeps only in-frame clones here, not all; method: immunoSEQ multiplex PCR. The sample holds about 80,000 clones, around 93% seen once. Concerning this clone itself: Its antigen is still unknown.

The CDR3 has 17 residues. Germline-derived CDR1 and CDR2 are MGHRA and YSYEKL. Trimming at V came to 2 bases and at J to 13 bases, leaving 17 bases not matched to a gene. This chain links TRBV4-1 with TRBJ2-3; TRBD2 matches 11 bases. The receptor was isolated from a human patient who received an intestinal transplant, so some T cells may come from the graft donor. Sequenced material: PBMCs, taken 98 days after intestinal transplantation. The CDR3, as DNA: TGCGCCAGCAGCCAAACTCCGGGACTAGCGGCTATACTCGGGAAGTATTTT. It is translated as CASSQTPGLAAILGKYF.